This TCR beta chain stems from a study of blood T cell repertoires in COVID-19. This clone turned up a few times. The CDR3 is 14 residues long. Germline V CDR1 and CDR2: SGHRS, YFSETQ. The J segment lost 6 bases and the V segment lost 4 bases, leaving 8 bases of the junction unmatched. Sequenced by immunoSEQ multiplex PCR; TCRdb stores in-frame clones only, minus some. This table has around 200,000 clones, around 88% appearing once. The receptor was isolated from a woman under 40 who had been exposed to COVID-19. V and J are TRBV5-1 and TRBJ1-1, with 8 nucleotides matching TRBD1. Sequenced material: PBMCs or T cells enriched from blood (not recorded which). CDR3 sequence (DNA): TGCGCCAGCAGCATGGGACAGGCCTTTGCTGAAGCTTTCTTT. Amino acid sequence: CASSMGQAFAEAFF.